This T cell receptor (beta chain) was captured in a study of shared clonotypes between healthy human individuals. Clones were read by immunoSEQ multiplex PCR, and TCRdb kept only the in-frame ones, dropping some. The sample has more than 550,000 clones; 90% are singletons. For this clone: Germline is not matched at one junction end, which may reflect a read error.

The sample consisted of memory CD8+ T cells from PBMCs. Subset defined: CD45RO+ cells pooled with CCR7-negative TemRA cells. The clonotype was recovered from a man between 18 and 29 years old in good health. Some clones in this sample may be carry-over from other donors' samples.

CDR3 coding DNA: TGTGCCAGCAGCCTAACCCACGTGGGGCTTGGAAACATTCAGTACTTC. As protein: CASSLTHVGLGNIQYF. The chain is built from TRBV7-3 and TRBJ2-4; perhaps TRBD1 as D (5 bases). Germline values: CDR1 SGHTA, CDR2 FQGTGA. The CDR3 consists of 16 residues.